The rows below give T cell receptor beta chains drawn from one sample of a study of blood T cell repertoires in COVID-19. Data came from immunoSEQ multiplex PCR; TCRdb stores just in-frame clones and leaves some out. The table records about 210,000 clones, 83% of them present only once. Sequenced material: peripheral blood. Receptor source: a woman between 35 and 50 years old with active or convalescent COVID-19. Both conserved end residues are trimmed from each CDR3. Each record gives: V gene, J gene, CDR3 length, CDR3 protein.

TRBV7-2	TRBJ1-3	14	ASSLVSGRSGNTIY
TRBV2	TRBJ2-3	12	ASSEGTSTDTQY
TRBV18	TRBJ2-1	13	ASSRPGHGNNEQF
TRBV5-8	TRBJ1-1	12	ASSRDKRTYEAF
TRBV5-8	TRBJ1-4	15	ASSSGQGAFELEKLF
TRBV30	TRBJ1-5	15	AWTPGLTPSSNQPQH
TRBV5-1	TRBJ2-5	11	ASATGGGETQY
TRBV6-5	TRBJ1-2	12	ASRQGPANYGYT
TRBV5-1	TRBJ2-2	14	ASSFGTGRDTGELF
TRBV7-9	TRBJ1-5	12	ASSLGQVNQPQH
TRBV29-1	TRBJ2-1	12	SELGGHSNNEQF
TRBV6-6	TRBJ1-2	11	ASSGTAYYGYT
TRBV28	TRBJ2-1	12	ASSLQGSYNEQF
TRBV27	TRBJ1-2	11	ASSPGQGLSYT
TRBV10-1	TRBJ1-6	13	ASRPRPRYNSPLH
TRBV28	TRBJ1-2	14	ASSLQVGRAGYGYT
TRBV6-6	TRBJ1-5	12	ASSYGQGNQPQH
TRBV5-4	TRBJ1-2	11	ASSLPGDYGYT
TRBV5-4	TRBJ1-1	13	ASSPRRGGNTEAF
TRBV19	TRBJ1-5	16	ASSSPATGARFNQPQH
TRBV30	TRBJ2-3	13	AWRSGLAGRDTQY
TRBV5-6	TRBJ2-1	16	ASSSAEKGLAWYNEQF
TRBV2	TRBJ1-1	11	ASNLLVGGEAF
TRBV7-3	TRBJ1-6	12	ASSLNSNNSPLH
TRBV6-5	TRBJ1-2	11	ASSPTGLRGYT
TRBV5-1	TRBJ1-4	15	ASSLGTGGWANEKLF
TRBV9	TRBJ2-3	13	ASSVEGVRTDTQY
TRBV6-2/TRBV6-3	TRBJ1-4	12	ASSASGLREKLF
TRBV7-2	TRBJ2-1	14	ASSLLGTGGLYEQF
TRBV5-1	TRBJ1-6	13	ASSLRDRANSPLH
TRBV18	TRBJ1-2	13	ASSPADSANYGYT
TRBV30	TRBJ1-4	12	AWTIVGGGEKLF
TRBV4-2	TRBJ1-5	13	ASSYATGTEQPQH
TRBV11-3	TRBJ1-1	12	ASSLSRMNTEAF
TRBV19	TRBJ1-2	11	ASTATGFYGYT
TRBV14	TRBJ2-1	14	ASSQRLAGGLNEQF
TRBV7-9	TRBJ1-6	12	ASSSGQGSSPLH
TRBV14	TRBJ1-6	13	ASSQVRGTNSPLH
TRBV9	TRBJ2-7	15	ASSVTPDAQRTYEQY
TRBV29-1	TRBJ1-1	12	SAPSRGTLAEAF
TRBV7-9	TRBJ2-7	12	ASSYGQGRDEQY
TRBV9	TRBJ2-1	13	ASSVGRNGFNEQF
TRBV20-1	TRBJ2-3	15	SASASGRVTSTDTQY
TRBV15	TRBJ1-4	14	ATGSGTRTTNEKLF
TRBV5-4	TRBJ2-3	12	ASSLTSSTDTQY
TRBV7-9	TRBJ2-3	15	ASSLGPSGPSTDTQY
TRBV7-9	TRBJ1-3	12	ASSVGEAGNTIY
TRBV6-4	TRBJ1-2	14	ASSDSIGGFKEGYT
TRBV15	TRBJ1-3	12	ATSRDEQGNTIY
TRBV5-1	TRBJ1-1	14	ASSDLRGQGGTEAF
TRBV4-2	TRBJ1-5	13	ASSQDPGLGQPQH
TRBV12-5	TRBJ2-1	16	ASGLVPLSGPSYNEQF
TRBV10-1	TRBJ2-7	13	ASRGLAGPESEQY
TRBV5-8	TRBJ2-5	12	ASSFRRGPETQY
TRBV12-5	TRBJ1-2	17	ASGLLEAWEVTGSYGYT
TRBV19	TRBJ1-2	11	ASRYTGRPGYT
TRBV10-3	TRBJ1-1	11	AISPDRGKEAF
TRBV27	TRBJ1-6	13	ASSSRTAYNSPLH
TRBV10-3	TRBJ1-4	13	AISDSDSYNEKLF
TRBV30	TRBJ2-1	12	AWSGLANYNEQF